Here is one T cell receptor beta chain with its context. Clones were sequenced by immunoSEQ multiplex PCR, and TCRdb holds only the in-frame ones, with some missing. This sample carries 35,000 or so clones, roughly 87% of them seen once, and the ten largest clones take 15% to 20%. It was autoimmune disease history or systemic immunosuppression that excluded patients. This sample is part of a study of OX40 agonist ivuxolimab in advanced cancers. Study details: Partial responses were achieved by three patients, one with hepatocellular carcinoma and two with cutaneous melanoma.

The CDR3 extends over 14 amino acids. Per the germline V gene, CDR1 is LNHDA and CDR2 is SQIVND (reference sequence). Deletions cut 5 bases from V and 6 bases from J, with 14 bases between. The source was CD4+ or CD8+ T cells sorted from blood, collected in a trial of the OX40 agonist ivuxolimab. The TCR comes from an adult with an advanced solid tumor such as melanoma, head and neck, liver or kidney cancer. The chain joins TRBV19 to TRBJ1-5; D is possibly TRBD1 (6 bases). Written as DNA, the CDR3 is TGTGCCAGTAGTCGCCAGGGGATCGGTCAGCCCCAGCATTTT. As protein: CASSRQGIGQPQHF.